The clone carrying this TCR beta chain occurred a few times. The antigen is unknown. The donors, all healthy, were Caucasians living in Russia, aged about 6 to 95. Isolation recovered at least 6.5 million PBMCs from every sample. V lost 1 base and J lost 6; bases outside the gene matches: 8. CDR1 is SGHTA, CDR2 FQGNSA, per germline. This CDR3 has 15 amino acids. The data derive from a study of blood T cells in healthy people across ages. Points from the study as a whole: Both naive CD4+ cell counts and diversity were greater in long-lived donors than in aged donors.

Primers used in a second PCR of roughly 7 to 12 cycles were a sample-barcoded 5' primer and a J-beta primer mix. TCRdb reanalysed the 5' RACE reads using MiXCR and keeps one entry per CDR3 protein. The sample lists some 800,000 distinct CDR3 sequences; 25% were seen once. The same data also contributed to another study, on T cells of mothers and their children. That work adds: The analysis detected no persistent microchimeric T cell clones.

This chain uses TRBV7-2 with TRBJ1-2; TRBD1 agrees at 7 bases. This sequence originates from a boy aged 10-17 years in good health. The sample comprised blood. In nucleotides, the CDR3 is TGTGCCAGCAGCTTAGTCCGAGGGGGCGGGGATGGCTACACCTTC. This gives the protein CASSLVRGGGDGYTF. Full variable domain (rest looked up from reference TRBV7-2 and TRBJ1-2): GAGVSQSPSNKVTEKGKDVELRCDPISGHTALYWYRQSLGQGLEFLIYFQGNSAPDKSGLPSDRFSAERTGGSVSTLTIQRTQQEDSAVYLCASSLVRGGGDGYTFGSGTRLTVV.